This T cell receptor beta chain was sequenced in a study of T cells in Graves' hyperthyroidism and ophthalmopathy. General observations from the study: Ophthalmopathy stood apart from stable hyperthyroidism in a 13 V-J model. The model made its ophthalmopathy prediction, and onset followed a median roughly 6.5 months later.

V was trimmed by 4 bases and J by 7 bases, leaving 11 bases between them. CDR3 size: 13 residues. CDR1 MNHEY and CDR2 SMNVEV come from the germline V gene (reference sequence). There were TCR beta CDR3 regions amplified from RNA transcripts. When the TCR CDR3 underwent first-round RT-PCR, the HTBI primer set was used. MiXCR, run by TCRdb on the multiplex PCR reads, gives a single entry per CDR3 protein. The sample yields about 500,000 distinct CDR3 sequences, over 15% seen once. With regard to this clonotype: Antigen specificity is unknown.

Patients having uncontrolled infection, another autoimmune disease, pregnancy or lactation were not included. The chain recombines TRBV27 with TRBJ2-1; D is perhaps TRBD2 (6 bases). The specimen was blood. The sequence was collected from a woman aged 18 to 35 with Graves' ophthalmopathy. Here the CDR3 reads CASSWRVRNEQFF. CDR3 in DNA: TGTGCCAGCAGTTGGAGGGTAAGGAATGAGCAGTTCTTC.